This entry is about one T cell receptor beta chain. Its matching antigen is unknown. The source of the sample is a study of human T cells and chemical hapten exposure. Study overall: Scalp application of diphenylcyclopropenone was performed weekly in patients across the entire roughly 26-week study. Overall study findings and caveats: The study found expanded TCRs formed significantly more large CDR3 similarity clusters than controls.

Via MiXCR, TCRdb re-called the RACE reads, giving one row per CDR3 protein. The table includes around 56,000 distinct CDR3 sequences, 9.9% detected once. V lost 2 bases and J lost 3; bases outside the gene matches: 8. The CDR3 extends over 16 amino acids. Germline loops: CDR1 DFQATT, CDR2 SNEGSKA (reference sequence). Time point given: pre-sensitization, week 0. The treatment: therapeutic diphenylcyclopropenone sensitization with weekly scalp DPC. The receptor was isolated from a man aged 35-49 years with alopecia areata. Some clones in this sample may be carry-over from other donors' samples. The sequences come from whole blood, collected in connection with sensitization to the hapten diphenylcyclopropenone (DPC). The V and J genes are TRBV20-1 and TRBJ2-3; 10 bases are shared with TRBD1. CDR3 in amino acids: CSARSRDRGVTDTQYF. For the CDR3, the DNA is TGCAGTGCTAGATCCCGGGACAGGGGAGTAACAGATACGCAGTATTTT.